This T cell receptor beta chain was retrieved from a study of cytomegalovirus exposure and HLA in healthy donors. Study details: A prior study identified 117 million unique TCR beta sequences from roughly 180 million T cells. Findings and limits, study-wide: Follow-up analysis later connected one missense variant in DCLRE1C with trimming of TCR beta V- and J-genes. Most of the TCR beta V segments (in an earlier analysis) were productive either about 87% or about 30% of the time.

Both 60 Vbeta primers and 13 Jbeta primers went into the PCR. Sequencing was performed with immunoSEQ multiplex PCR; in TCRdb, only in-frame clones are kept and a portion is missing. The sample records approximately 110,000 clones, around 80% being singletons. A word on this clone: As yet, its antigen is unknown.

Trimming shortened V by 7 bases and J by 0 bases, and 12 bases separated the two germline ends. The germline CDR1 and CDR2 sequences are SGHKS and YYEKEE (reference sequence). The CDR3 is 14 residues long. The sequence derives from a middle-aged woman in good health and CMV-seronegative. V gene TRBV5-5 combines with J gene TRBJ2-3; possibly TRBD2 for D (6 bases). Sequences were obtained from PBMCs. CDR3 region: CASWRDASTDTQYF. The CDR3 DNA reads as TGTGCCAGCTGGAGGGACGCTAGCACAGATACGCAGTATTTT.